This T cell receptor (beta chain) was sequenced during a study of a mutant IDH1 vaccine in newly diagnosed glioma. Study-wide context: Eight vaccinations reached patients in weeks 1, 3, 5, 7, 11, 15, 19 and 23. Patients received vaccination from 4-6 weeks after radiotherapy alone, or with temozolomide cycles. Therapy received beforehand was radiotherapy, temozolomide, or both, with most patients given both.

TCRdb's copy holds only in-frame clones and misses some; the assay was immunoSEQ multiplex PCR. This table holds approximately 57,000 clones, around 82% found once. This clone was seen more than once but under ten times. As yet, its antigen is unknown. The CDR3 totals 14 residues. Per germline, CDR1 SGHTA and CDR2 FQGNSA. Trimming cost V 5 bases and J 4 bases, with 12 bases left between them. Time point denoted: week 5, during vaccination. Doses comprised 300 ug of mutant IDH1 20-mer peptide each, plus topical imiquimod. The receptor's source is a young woman with glioma. Some clones in this sample may be carry-over from other donors' samples. This chain joins TRBV7-2 and TRBJ1-3, with D tentatively TRBD1 (5 bases). The specimen was PBMCs, collected from a glioma patient whose treatment included an IDH1 peptide vaccine. In DNA form, the CDR3 reads TGTGCCAGCAGCCCGCCCGGGGCCGGAAACACCATATATTTT. Amino acids: CASSPPGAGNTIYF.